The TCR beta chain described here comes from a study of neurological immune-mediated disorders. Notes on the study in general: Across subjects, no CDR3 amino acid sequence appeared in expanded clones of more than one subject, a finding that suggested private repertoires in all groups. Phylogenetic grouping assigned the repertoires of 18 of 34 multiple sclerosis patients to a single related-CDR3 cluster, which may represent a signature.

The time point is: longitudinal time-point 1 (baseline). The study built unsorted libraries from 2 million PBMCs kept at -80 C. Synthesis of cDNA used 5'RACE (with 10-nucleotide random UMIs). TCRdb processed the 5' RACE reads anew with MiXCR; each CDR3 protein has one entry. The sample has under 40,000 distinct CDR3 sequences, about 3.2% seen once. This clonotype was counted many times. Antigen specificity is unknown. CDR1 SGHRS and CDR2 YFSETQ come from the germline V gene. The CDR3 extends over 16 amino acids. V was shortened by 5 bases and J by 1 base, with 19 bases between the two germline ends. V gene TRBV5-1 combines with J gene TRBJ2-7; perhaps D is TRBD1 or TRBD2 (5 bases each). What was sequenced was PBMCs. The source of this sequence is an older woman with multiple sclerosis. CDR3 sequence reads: CASRFGGGGSSYEQYF. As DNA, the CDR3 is TGCGCCAGCAGGTTCGGCGGTGGGGGTTCTTCCTACGAGCAGTACTTC.